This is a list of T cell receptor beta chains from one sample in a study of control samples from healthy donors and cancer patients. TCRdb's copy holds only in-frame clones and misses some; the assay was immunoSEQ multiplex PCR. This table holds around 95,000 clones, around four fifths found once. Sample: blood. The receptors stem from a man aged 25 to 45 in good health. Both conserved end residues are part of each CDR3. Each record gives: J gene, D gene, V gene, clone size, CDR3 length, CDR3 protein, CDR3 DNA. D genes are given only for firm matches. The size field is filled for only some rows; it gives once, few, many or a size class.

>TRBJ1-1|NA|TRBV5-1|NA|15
CASSSRQGQNTEAFF
TGCGCCAGCAGCTCCCGCCAGGGTCAGAACACTGAAGCTTTCTTT
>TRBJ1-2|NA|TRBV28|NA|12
CASRVLTGGYTF
TGTGCCAGCAGGGTCCTTACGGGGGGCTACACCTTC
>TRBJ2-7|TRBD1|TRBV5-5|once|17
CASSLGSRDRVAYEQYF
TGTGCCAGCAGCTTGGGGTCACGAGACAGGGTCGCCTACGAGCAGTACTTC
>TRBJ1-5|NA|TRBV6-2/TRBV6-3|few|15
CASSYHPGINQPQHF
TGTGCCAGCAGTTATCATCCAGGGATAAATCAGCCCCAGCATTTT
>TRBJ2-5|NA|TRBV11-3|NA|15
CASSLDGSFRETQYF
TGTGCCAGCAGCTTAGACGGCAGCTTTAGAGAGACCCAGTACTTC
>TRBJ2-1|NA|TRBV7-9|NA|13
CASSLVGVNEQFF
TGTGCCAGCAGCTTAGTCGGGGTTAATGAGCAGTTCTTC
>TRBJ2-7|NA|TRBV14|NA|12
CASSQVGNEQYF
TGTGCCAGCAGCCAAGTGGGGAACGAGCAGTACTTC
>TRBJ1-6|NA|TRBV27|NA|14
CASRQGSYNSPLHF
TGTGCCAGCAGACAGGGTTCCTATAATTCACCCCTCCACTTT
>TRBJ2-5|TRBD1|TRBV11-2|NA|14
CASSRRQGQETQYF
TGTGCCAGCAGCCGTCGACAGGGCCAAGAGACCCAGTACTTC
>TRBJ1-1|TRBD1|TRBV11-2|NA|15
CASSSDRVTNTEAFF
TGTGCCAGCAGCTCGGACAGGGTTACAAACACTGAAGCTTTCTTT
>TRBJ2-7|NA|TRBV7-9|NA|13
CASSLSGAYEQYF
TGTGCCAGCAGCTTATCAGGGGCCTACGAGCAGTACTTC